This TCR beta chain was sequenced during a study of Graves' ophthalmopathy and Graves' hyperthyroidism. Findings of the study overall: A majority of expanded thyroid clonotypes exceeding 0.001 frequency were likewise present in blood.

Amplification from RNA transcripts yielded the TCR beta CDR3 regions. Second-round multiplex PCR followed a first-round RT-PCR using HTBI primers. TCRdb reprocessed the multiplex PCR reads with MiXCR, giving one entry per CDR3 protein. The sample holds just over 400,000 distinct CDR3 sequences; over 20% are singletons and the top ten take approximately 3%. This clonotype came up many times. Its antigen is undetermined. Aged 18 to 65, hyperthyroidism patients had new diagnoses of under 2 months' duration. Exclusion criteria comprised other autoimmune diseases, uncontrolled infections, pregnancy or lactation in patients. This sequence was found in a woman in her late teens or twenties with stable Graves' hyperthyroidism. The source material was peripheral blood.

The CDR3 is CASSFGTGVYGYTF. In DNA form, the CDR3 reads TGCGCCAGCAGCTTCGGGACAGGGGTTTATGGCTACACCTTC. The rearrangement links TRBV5-1 to TRBJ1-2; 10 nucleotides agree with TRBD1. Germline assignment: CDR1 SGHRS and CDR2 YFSETQ. Trimming took 2 bases from V and 5 from J; bases not matched to a gene: 3. The CDR3 length is 14 residues. Full variable domain (missing parts from reference TRBV5-1 and TRBJ1-2): KAGVTQTPRYLIKTRGQQVTLSCSPISGHRSVSWYQQTPGQGLQFLFEYFSETQRNKGNFPGRFSGRQFSNSRSEMNVSTLELGDSALYLCASSFGTGVYGYTFGSGTRLTVV.